The 7 T cell receptor beta chains presented below share a single source sample, sequenced in a study of blood T cell repertoires in COVID-19. The assay was immunoSEQ multiplex PCR, and TCRdb's table has in-frame clones only and misses some. The data show approximately 98,000 clones, about 85% seen once. The sequenced material came from peripheral blood. The receptors derive from a woman in her seventies with acute or convalescent COVID-19.

The chain uses TRBV6-5 and TRBJ1-3; D not resolved. This CDR3 has 13 residues. Trimming removed 5 bases from V and 4 bases from J, with 9 bases in between. The germline V gene encodes CDR1 MNHEY and CDR2 SVGAGI. CDR3 coding DNA: TGTGCCAGCAGTATCTCCTTCGGAAACACCATATATTTT. Translating it yields CASSISFGNTIYF.

This chain connects TRBV9 to TRBJ1-3; TRBD1 is a possible D gene (6 bases). The V end lost 3 bases, the J end lost 0 bases, and 19 bases lay between the germline ends. The CDR3 is 18 residues long. Germline CDR1 SGDLS, CDR2 YYNGEE. The CDR3 loop reads CASSEGIRDTNSGNTIYF. The CDR3 DNA is TGTGCCAGCAGCGAGGGGATCCGGGACACCAACTCTGGAAACACCATATATTTT. Filled out from reference TRBV9 and TRBJ1-3, the complete variable domain reads DSGVTQTPKHLITATGQRVTLRCSPRSGDLSVYWYQQSLDQGLQFLIQYYNGEERAKGNILERFSAQQFPDLHSELNLSSLELGDSALYFCASSEGIRDTNSGNTIYFGEGSWLTVV.

The gene calls are TRBV10-3 and TRBJ1-1; a weak D match, TRBD1 (6 bases). The V end was cut by 4 bases, the J end by 4 bases, with 13 bases between. Germline V gene data show CDR1 as ENHRY and CDR2 as SYGVKD. CDR3 length equals 14 residues. CDR3 in amino acids: CAISAQGIGTEAFF. CDR3 in DNA: TGTGCCATCAGTGCCCAGGGGATTGGCACTGAAGCTTTCTTT.

The chain is built from TRBV27 and TRBJ2-5, with D perhaps matching TRBD2 (5 bases). The V end lost 6 bases, the J end lost 2 bases, and 16 bases lay between the germline ends. Germline CDR1 and CDR2: MNHEY and SMNVEV (reference sequence). CDR3 length: 15 amino acids. CDR3 amino acids: CASRVRAYTQETQYF. CDR3 DNA: TGTGCCAGCAGGGTGCGGGCATACACACAAGAGACCCAGTACTTC.

J is TRBJ1-5 and V is TRBV19, with D unclear. There are 12 residues in the CDR3. Between the trimmed V and J ends, which lost 3 bases and 3 bases, there was a span of 3 bases. CDR1 is LNHDA, CDR2 SQIVND, per germline (reference sequence). This chain's CDR3 is CASSIVNQPQHF. The CDR3 DNA follows: TGTGCCAGTAGTATCGTCAATCAGCCCCAGCATTTT.

The rearrangement links TRBV7-9 to TRBJ1-1, with 10 bases lining up with TRBD1. The ends lost 4 bases at V and 1 base at J; junction bases unmatched: 6. CDR3 length equals 16 residues. The germline V gene encodes CDR1 SEHNR and CDR2 FQNEAQ (reference sequence). As DNA, the CDR3 is TGTGCCAGCAGCTCTGGACAGGGGGATGGGAACACTGAAGCTTTCTTT. Its protein product is CASSSGQGDGNTEAFF.

The chain uses TRBV5-1 and TRBJ2-3; 7 positions agree with TRBD2. The germline V gene encodes CDR1 SGHRS and CDR2 YFSETQ. This CDR3 has 15 amino acids. The junction had 5 bases not matched to a gene; V was cut back by 4 bases and J by 0 bases. The CDR3 bases are TGCGCCAGCAGCCCGGGGGGACTTAGCACAGATACGCAGTATTTT. Protein: CASSPGGLSTDTQYF.